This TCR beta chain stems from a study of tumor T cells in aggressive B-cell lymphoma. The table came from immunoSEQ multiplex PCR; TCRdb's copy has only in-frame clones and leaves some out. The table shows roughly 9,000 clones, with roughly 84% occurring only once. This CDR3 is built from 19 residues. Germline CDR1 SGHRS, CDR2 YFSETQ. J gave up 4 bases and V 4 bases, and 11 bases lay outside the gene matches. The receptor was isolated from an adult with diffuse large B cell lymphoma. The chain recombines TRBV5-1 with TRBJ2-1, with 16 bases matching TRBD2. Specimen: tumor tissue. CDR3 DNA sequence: TGCGCCAGCAGCGGTCCGGGACTAGCGGGGGGGCCAGATTACAATGAGCAGTTCTTC. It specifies CASSGPGLAGGPDYNEQFF.